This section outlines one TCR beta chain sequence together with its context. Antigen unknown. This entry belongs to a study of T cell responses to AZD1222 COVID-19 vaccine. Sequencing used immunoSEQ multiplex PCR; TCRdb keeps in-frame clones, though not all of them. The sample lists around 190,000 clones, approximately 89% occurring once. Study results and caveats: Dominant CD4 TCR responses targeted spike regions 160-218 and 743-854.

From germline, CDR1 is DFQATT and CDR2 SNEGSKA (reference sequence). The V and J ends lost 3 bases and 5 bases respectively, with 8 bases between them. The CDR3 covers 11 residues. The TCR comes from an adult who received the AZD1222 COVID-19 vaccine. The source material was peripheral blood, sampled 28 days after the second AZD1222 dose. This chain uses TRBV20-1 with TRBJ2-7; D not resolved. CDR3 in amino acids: CSASGPNEQYF. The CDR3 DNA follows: TGCAGTGCTAGCGGCCCTAACGAGCAGTACTTC.